The present T cell receptor (beta chain) was sequenced within a study of OX40 agonist ivuxolimab in advanced cancers. The CDR3 is 13 residues long. CDR1 SGHRS and CDR2 YFSETQ come from the germline V gene. V was clipped by 2 bases and J by 5 bases, with 7 bases between them. The table came from immunoSEQ multiplex PCR; TCRdb's copy has only in-frame clones and leaves some out. The sample holds some 66,000 clones, roughly 81% seen once. This chain joins TRBV5-1 and TRBJ2-2; D unclear. This TCR came from an adult with an advanced solid tumor such as melanoma, head and neck, liver or kidney cancer. The specimen was CD4+ or CD8+ T cells sorted from blood, collected in a trial of the OX40 agonist ivuxolimab. The CDR3 here is CASSFARTGELFF. CDR3 in DNA: TGCGCCAGCAGCTTCGCCCGGACCGGGGAGCTGTTTTTT.